The 21 T cell receptor beta chains given below trace back to one sample, sequenced in a study of T cells in Graves' hyperthyroidism and ophthalmopathy. The investigators amplified TCR beta CDR3 regions from RNA transcripts. A first-round RT-PCR of the TCR CDR3 used the HTBI primer set. In TCRdb, the multiplex PCR reads were re-called with MiXCR into one record per CDR3 protein. This table holds around 300,000 distinct CDR3 sequences, around 22% found once. Sequencing used blood. Source of these receptors: a man aged 30 to 45 with Graves' ophthalmopathy.

This clonotype was counted between two and nine times. The rearrangement links TRBV5-1 to TRBJ2-1, with TRBD2 matching 12 bases. This CDR3 has 15 residues. Germline CDR1 is SGHRS and CDR2 is YFSETQ. Trimming at V came to 4 bases and at J to 7 bases, leaving 6 bases not matched to a gene. As DNA, the CDR3 is TGCGCCAGCAGCACGACTAGCGGGAGATCTAATGAGCAGTTCTTC. Translating it yields CASSTTSGRSNEQFF.

This sequence joins TRBV7-8 and TRBJ1-5; D is uncertain. The germline V gene encodes CDR1 SGHVS and CDR2 FQNEAQ. This CDR3 spans 15 amino acids. Trimming shortened V by 4 bases and J by 7 bases, and 17 bases separated the two germline ends. CDR3 residues: CASSSQDPLPQPQHF. CDR3 sequence (DNA): TGTGCCAGCAGCTCCCAAGATCCACTACCACAGCCCCAGCATTTT.

Many counts were recorded for this clonotype. This rearrangement joins TRBV9 to TRBJ1-1, with D uncertain. Per the germline V gene, CDR1 is SGDLS and CDR2 is YYNGEE. V was trimmed by 4 bases and J by 0 bases, leaving 10 bases between them. The CDR3 runs 14 residues. CDR3 region: CASSSRMLNTEAFF. Here the CDR3 DNA reads TGTGCCAGCAGCTCCCGTATGCTGAACACTGAAGCTTTCTTT.

In the case of this clonotype: Possible read error: a much larger clone is one base away. The gene calls are TRBV11-2 and TRBJ2-5; no reliable D call. Germline V gene sequence: CDR1 SGHAT, CDR2 FQNNGV. V lost 1 base to trimming and J lost 5 bases, with 8 bases between them. There are 13 residues in the CDR3. The CDR3 DNA reads as TGTGCCAGCAGCTTAGGGGTCGGGGAGACCCAGTACTTC. Residues: CASSLGVGETQYF.

Only a few counts were recorded for this clonotype. The genes are TRBV18 and TRBJ2-7; perhaps D is TRBD1 or TRBD2 (5 bases each). Deletions cut 5 bases from V and 2 bases from J, with 19 bases between. This CDR3 has 16 amino acids. Germline assignment: CDR1 KGHSH and CDR2 LQKENI. This chain's CDR3 is CASSKGPDPSTYEQYF. The CDR3 DNA sequence: TGTGCCAGCTCAAAGGGACCCGACCCTTCTACCTACGAGCAGTACTTC.

This clonotype was observed a handful of times. The chain carries TRBV30 and TRBJ2-1; D is perhaps TRBD2 (7 bases). The CDR3 has 14 residues. Germline V lookup: CDR1 GTSNPN, CDR2 SVGIG (reference sequence). Trimming left V 5 bases short and J 6 bases short, with 17 bases between. The CDR3 DNA sequence: TGTGCCTGGGCCTTAGGGGGGGCGGGCAATGAGCAGTTCTTC. This encodes CAWALGGAGNEQFF.

Points on this clonotype: No conserved phenylalanine or tryptophan is present at the end of the CDR3, so a read error is the likely explanation. The J gene is TRBJ2-2, the V gene TRBV29-1, with D tentatively TRBD1 or TRBD2 (5 bases each). Germline V lookup: CDR1 SQVTM, CDR2 ANQGSEA. The CDR3 is made up of 12 amino acids. Trimming took 3 bases from V and 4 from J, leaving 6 bases between them. CDR3 sequence reads: CSVERGTGELFL. The CDR3 bases are TGCAGCGTTGAGAGGGGCACCGGGGAGCTGTTTCTT.

V and J are TRBV7-3 and TRBJ2-1; possibly TRBD1 or TRBD2 for D (6 bases each). Germline CDR1 reads SGHTA; CDR2 reads FQGTGA. Trimming stripped 5 bases from V and 2 bases from J, with 19 bases between. The CDR3 has 17 residues. The CDR3 region has the DNA TGTGCCAGCAGCCCCCGAGGTAGGGGGGCAACCTACAATGAGCAGTTCTTC. It translates to CASSPRGRGATYNEQFF.

This clonotype was picked up many times. The chain joins TRBV3-1 to TRBJ2-1; the match to TRBD2 covers 8 bases. There are 18 residues in the CDR3. The germline gives CDR1 LGHDT, CDR2 YNNKEL (reference sequence). J was trimmed by 13 bases and V by 2 bases; bases with no gene match: 22. In DNA form, the CDR3 reads TGTGCCAGCAGCCAAAGCCGGGGCGGGGGGCGCGAGCCGGATAGACAGTTCTTC. This encodes CASSQSRGGGREPDRQFF.

This clonotype was detected a few times. The CDR3 DNA is TGTGCCAGTAGTATCGACAGTTTGAACACTGAAGCTTTCTTT. Its protein product is CASSIDSLNTEAFF. The gene calls are TRBV19 and TRBJ1-1, with D maybe TRBD1 (5 bases). Germline CDR1 reads LNHDA; CDR2 reads SQIVND (reference sequence). This CDR3 is 14 amino acids long. The V end lost 3 bases, the J end lost 0 bases, and 8 bases lay between the germline ends.

This chain connects TRBV7-3 to TRBJ1-5; 8 bases map to TRBD1. The CDR3 is 13 residues long. The trim removed 5 bases at V and 10 bases at J, leaving 7 bases unmatched. Germline-derived CDR1 and CDR2 are SGHTA and FQGTGA. The CDR3 is CASSPPDREPQHF. CDR3 nucleotides: TGTGCCAGCAGCCCCCCGGACAGGGAACCCCAGCATTTT.

This clonotype showed up many times. The J gene is TRBJ2-7, the V gene TRBV28; 11 bases map to TRBD1. Unmatched junction bases numbered 11, after V lost 4 bases and J lost 0 bases. This CDR3 is built from 18 residues. Germline CDR1 and CDR2: MDHEN and SYDVKM. The CDR3 protein is CASSSPVGDRGSSYEQYF. As DNA, the CDR3 is TGTGCCAGCAGTTCTCCCGTTGGGGACAGGGGGAGCTCCTACGAGCAGTACTTC. Full variable domain (missing parts from reference TRBV28 and TRBJ2-7): DVKVTQSSRYLVKRTGEKVFLECVQDMDHENMFWYRQDPGLGLRLIYFSYDVKMKEKGDIPEGYSVSREKKERFSLILESASTNQTSMYLCASSSPVGDRGSSYEQYFGPGTRLTVT.

About this clonotype: This sequence may be a read error, since a much larger clone differs from it by one base. V usage is TRBV28 and J usage is TRBJ1-5; weak D call: TRBD1 (6 bases). Per germline, CDR1 MDHEN and CDR2 SYDVKM. V was shortened by 11 bases and J by 4 bases, with 21 bases between the two germline ends. This CDR3 spans 15 amino acids. The CDR3 DNA is TGTGCCGTCCGCGGGGGGGGCAGAGGAAATCAGCCCCAGCATTTT. Encoded protein: CAVRGGGRGNQPQHF.

V usage is TRBV5-4 and J usage is TRBJ2-1; 11 bases map to TRBD2. This CDR3 is built from 19 residues. Losses at the gene ends were 2 bases for V and 5 bases for J; bases not matched to a gene: 15. CDR1 and CDR2 (germline): SGHNT, YYREEE (reference sequence). DNA for the CDR3: TGTGCCAGCAGCTTACCACTAGCGGGAGCGCAGACCAGTGACAATGAGCAGTTCTTC. This sequence encodes CASSLPLAGAQTSDNEQFF.

The chain employs TRBV24-1 and TRBJ2-1; TRBD1 is a possible D gene (6 bases). The CDR3 is 16 amino acids. Germline assignment: CDR1 KGHDR and CDR2 SFDVKD. Trimming removed 0 bases from V and 0 bases from J, with 8 bases in between. CDR3 loop: CATSDLQGSSYNEQFF. The DNA of the CDR3 is TGTGCCACCAGTGATTTGCAGGGGAGCTCCTACAATGAGCAGTTCTTC.

This clonotype was seen a handful of times. J is TRBJ2-1 and V is TRBV24-1; D not certain. Germline CDR1 and CDR2: KGHDR and SFDVKD. The V gene lost 3 bases and the J gene lost 8 bases, with 16 bases spanning the gap. The CDR3 is 15 amino acids. The CDR3 DNA reads TGTGCCACCAGTGATCCCCGGGTCAGGTGGGATGAGCAGTTCTTC. Protein sequence: CATSDPRVRWDEQFF.

The chain couples TRBV18 to TRBJ1-5; the D is unclear. The CDR3 runs to 16 residues. Trimming shortened V by 5 bases and J by 1 base, and 15 bases separated the two germline ends. Germline-derived CDR1 and CDR2 are KGHSH and LQKENI. The CDR3 sequence is CASSATAPASNQPQHF. The CDR3 DNA is TGTGCCAGCTCAGCCACCGCCCCGGCAAGCAATCAGCCCCAGCATTTT.

For this clonotype: At one end the junction does not follow the germline gene, possibly because of a read error. The chain couples TRBV18 to TRBJ2-1; 9 positions match TRBD2. Germline V CDR1 and CDR2: KGHSH, LQKENI. The CDR3 sequence is 16 residues long. The CDR3 DNA follows: TGTGCCAGCACACCCGCGGGTAGCGGGAGAGACAATGAGCAGTTCTTC. It encodes CASTPAGSGRDNEQFF. Supplemented by reference TRBV18 and TRBJ2-1, the full variable domain reads NAGVMQNPRHLVRRRGQEARLRCSPMKGHSHVYWYRQLPEEGLKFMVYLQKENIIDESGMPKERFSAEFPKEGPSILRIQQVVRGDSAAYFCASTPAGSGRDNEQFFGPGTRLTVL.

A few counts support this clonotype. The J gene is TRBJ1-2, the V gene TRBV3-1; D is ambiguous. The germline gives CDR1 LGHDT, CDR2 YNNKEL (reference sequence). The CDR3 spans 13 residues. Trimming removed 0 bases at V and 3 bases at J, with 5 bases between. In DNA, the CDR3 is TGTGCCAGCAGCCAAGAGGGAGACTATGGCTACACCTTC. This codes for CASSQEGDYGYTF.

V is TRBV3-1 and J is TRBJ1-1; D is unresolved. The CDR3 runs 12 residues. V lost 3 bases to trimming and J lost 7 bases, with 9 bases between them. Germline assignment: CDR1 LGHDT and CDR2 YNNKEL (reference sequence). In nucleotides, the CDR3 is TGTGCCAGCAGCCACCCGGACGGTGAAGCTTTCTTT. Amino acids: CASSHPDGEAFF.

The chain combines TRBV28 with TRBJ2-7; a weak D match, TRBD2 (5 bases). The CDR3 extends over 12 amino acids. V was shortened by 1 base and J by 5 bases, with 6 bases between the two germline ends. In germline, CDR1 is MDHEN, CDR2 SYDVKM. CDR3 amino acids: CASSLSGNEQYF. As DNA, the CDR3 is TGTGCCAGCAGTTTATCGGGGAACGAGCAGTACTTC.